These 3 T cell receptor beta chains originate from one sample sequenced in a study of blood T cell repertoires in COVID-19. Produced via immunoSEQ multiplex PCR; TCRdb's table is partial and in-frame only. This sample has roughly 140,000 clones, with more than 65% found just once. Specimen: peripheral blood. The receptors here all came from a man aged 55 to 70 with acute or convalescent COVID-19.

V usage is TRBV2 and J usage is TRBJ1-5; the D gene is possibly TRBD1 (5 bases). This CDR3 spans 15 amino acids. Germline V gives CDR1 SNHLY, CDR2 FYNNEI. Trimming pared 7 bases from V and 3 bases from J, leaving 16 bases between. The CDR3 DNA reads TGTGCCAGCAACTCTTACAGGCAGCACAATCAGCCCCAGCATTTT. Protein sequence: CASNSYRQHNQPQHF.

The chain is built from TRBV11-1 and TRBJ2-1, with TRBD2 identical over 10 bases. Germline V gene sequence: CDR1 SGHAT, CDR2 FQDESV (reference sequence). The ends lost 4 bases at V and 7 bases at J; junction bases unmatched: 4. This CDR3 region has 14 residues. As DNA, the CDR3 is TGTGCCAGCAGCTCAGCGGGAGGGCGAAATGAGCAGTTCTTC. It specifies CASSSAGGRNEQFF.

The genes are TRBV6-1 and TRBJ1-2, with TRBD1 matching 7 bases. In germline, CDR1 is MNHNS, CDR2 SASEGT. Trimming cost V 2 bases and J 8 bases; bases outside gene matches: 5. The CDR3 has 13 residues. This CDR3 reads CASSEYRGWGYTF. The CDR3 coding sequence is TGTGCCAGCAGTGAATACAGGGGTTGGGGCTACACCTTC.